This note documents a single T cell receptor beta chain sequence. Its antigen is currently unknown. CDR3 length: 14 amino acids. The V end was cut by 3 bases, the J end by 6 bases, with 14 bases between. Germline-derived CDR1 and CDR2 are SGHNT and YENEEA. The entry originates in a study of cytomegalovirus exposure and HLA in healthy donors. On the study more broadly: The 110 or so validation repertoires, a later analysis reported, used the same platform as the 666 first-cohort repertoires. Overall study results and limits: Three chains tied to CMV proved CMV antigen-specific in vitro.

Using immunoSEQ multiplex PCR, the repertoire was profiled, and TCRdb retains in-frame clones only, with some absent. The sample has roughly 150,000 clones, approximately 81% seen once; the top ten hold 10%. The chain recombines TRBV11-3 with TRBJ1-1; TRBD1 is a possible D gene (5 bases). The sequencing sample was made of PBMCs. This receptor was obtained from a man in his thirties or forties in good health and CMV-seropositive. DNA for the CDR3: TGTGCCAGCAGCTTTTCTCGGGGAGGGGCTGAAGCTTTCTTT. Translating it yields CASSFSRGGAEAFF.